Detailed here is one T cell receptor (beta chain). The V gene lost 6 bases and the J gene lost 5 bases, with 13 bases spanning the gap. Germline V lookup: CDR1 LGHNT, CDR2 FRNRAP. The CDR3 spans 13 residues. In the original workflow: Reference gene primer amplification gave nucleated cell count estimates. Clones were read by immunoSEQ multiplex PCR, and TCRdb kept only the in-frame ones, dropping some. V, J and clone size were drawn from that table, and D and trimming were deduced from the DNA. The repertoire consists of 250,000 or so clones, with approximately 90% occurring once and the leading ten covering 0.85% to 0.9%. This sample is part of a study of blood T cell repertoires in COVID-19. Everyone who took part was roughly 18 to 90 years old, and they came from 24 US areas. Grouping used clinical history reported by participants in a survey and questionnaire. Individuals in the exposed group had encountered a COVID-19 case within 2 weeks preceding study entry.

The sample taken for sequencing was PBMCs or T cells enriched from blood (not recorded which). The sequence derives from a man in his fifties or sixties who had been exposed to COVID-19. The chain employs TRBV12-5 and TRBJ2-5, with D possibly TRBD2 on 5 matching bases. The CDR3: CASGRVALETQYF. The CDR3 DNA sequence: TGTGCTAGTGGCCGAGTAGCGTTGGAGACCCAGTACTTC.